This T cell receptor (beta chain) was identified in a study of long-term antiretroviral therapy in people with HIV. Findings of the study overall: Controls had broader CDR3 length ranges than HIV repertoires did.

Concerning this clone itself: What it binds is unknown.

At minimum, one pre-ART and two post-ART PBMC samples were obtained from each donor. An immunoSEQ assay, version v3.0, was performed at survey level. Sequencing used immunoSEQ multiplex PCR; TCRdb keeps in-frame clones, though not all of them. Among tens of thousands of clones listed, 65% to 85% were seen once. The source is a woman between 50 and 59 years old with HIV. The input for sequencing was unsorted PBMCs, taken 3.1 years after starting antiretroviral therapy.

This chain's CDR3 is CSVKRGGEQYF. Here the CDR3 DNA reads TGCAGTGTTAAGAGGGGCGGGGAGCAGTACTTC. The rearrangement links TRBV20-1 to TRBJ2-7; D assignment may be TRBD1 or TRBD2 (5 bases each). Trimming removed 7 bases at V and 7 bases at J, with 14 bases between. Germline CDR1 is DFQATT and CDR2 is SNEGSKA (reference sequence). CDR3 length: 11 residues.